Below, 26 T cell receptor beta chains from the same sample are listed, as sequenced in a study of a mutant IDH1 vaccine in newly diagnosed glioma. For these receptors, no antigen is known. Stated time point: week 47, end of study. Vaccination used 300 ug of mutant IDH1 20-mer peptide per dose, with topical imiquimod. Method: immunoSEQ multiplex PCR; TCRdb's copy keeps in-frame clones and lacks some. This sample has about 94,000 clones, with roughly 91% found just once. The material was PBMCs, obtained from a glioma patient whose treatment included an IDH1 peptide vaccine. These receptors were taken from a woman in her forties or fifties with glioma.

CDR3 DNA sequence: TGCGCCAGCAGCTTGGTGGGGATAGGAGGAGCAGAGACCCAGTACTTC. Its translation: CASSLVGIGGAETQYF. The V call is TRBV5-1, the J call TRBJ2-5; possible D gene TRBD2, 5 bases. Trimming removed 0 bases from V and 4 bases from J, with 16 bases in between. The CDR3 spans 16 residues. CDR1 is SGHRS and CDR2 is YFSETQ in the germline V gene. Using reference TRBV5-1 and TRBJ2-5 for the parts outside the CDR3, the full variable domain is KAGVTQTPRYLIKTRGQQVTLSCSPISGHRSVSWYQQTPGQGLQFLFEYFSETQRNKGNFPGRFSGRQFSNSRSEMNVSTLELGDSALYLCASSLVGIGGAETQYFGPGTRLLVL.

The chain is built from TRBV5-1 and TRBJ2-5, with 8 bases fitting TRBD1. The CDR3 covers 14 residues. With V trimmed by 4 bases and J by 2 bases, 4 bases remained unmatched. Per the germline V gene, CDR1 is SGHRS and CDR2 is YFSETQ. CDR3 residues: CASSPGQEQETQYF. In DNA, the CDR3 is TGCGCCAGCAGCCCGGGACAGGAACAAGAGACCCAGTACTTC. Full variable domain (outside the CDR3, taken from reference TRBV5-1 and TRBJ2-5): KAGVTQTPRYLIKTRGQQVTLSCSPISGHRSVSWYQQTPGQGLQFLFEYFSETQRNKGNFPGRFSGRQFSNSRSEMNVSTLELGDSALYLCASSPGQEQETQYFGPGTRLLVL.

J is TRBJ1-5 and V is TRBV18; D perhaps matches TRBD1 (6 bases). The V end was cut by 3 bases, the J end by 3 bases, with 9 bases between. There are 14 residues in the CDR3. Germline CDR1 is KGHSH and CDR2 is LQKENI. The CDR3 reads CASSPDSTNQPQHF. CDR3 nucleotides: TGTGCCAGCTCACCGGACAGTACCAATCAGCCCCAGCATTTT. Drawing the rest from reference TRBV18 and TRBJ1-5, the complete variable domain is NAGVMQNPRHLVRRRGQEARLRCSPMKGHSHVYWYRQLPEEGLKFMVYLQKENIIDESGMPKERFSAEFPKEGPSILRIQQVVRGDSAAYFCASSPDSTNQPQHFGDGTRLSIL.

This chain connects TRBV4-1 to TRBJ1-5; a weak D match, TRBD1 (5 bases). Germline V lookup: CDR1 MGHRA, CDR2 YSYEKL. V dropped 1 base and J dropped 6 bases, with 10 bases sitting between them. The CDR3 sequence is 14 residues long. The CDR3 coding sequence is TGCGCCAGCAGCCAAGTCGAGGGGCCTCAGCCCCAGCATTTT. It translates to CASSQVEGPQPQHF.

J is TRBJ2-2 and V is TRBV27; D ambiguous. The CDR3 spans 13 residues. The V end was cut by 3 bases, the J end by 4 bases, with 6 bases between. The germline V gene encodes CDR1 MNHEY and CDR2 SMNVEV (reference sequence). In DNA form, the CDR3 reads TGTGCCAGCAGTTTTTCTTTCACCGGGGAGCTGTTTTTT. It codes for CASSFSFTGELFF.

V usage is TRBV19 and J usage is TRBJ2-1; 10 nucleotides agree with TRBD2. Germline-derived CDR1 and CDR2 are LNHDA and SQIVND (reference sequence). The length of the CDR3 is 15 residues. V shed 6 bases, J shed 0 bases, and the junction held 2 bases outside the gene matches. The CDR3 region is CASRASGGSYNEQFF. Here the CDR3 DNA reads TGTGCCAGTAGGGCTAGCGGGGGCTCCTACAATGAGCAGTTCTTC.

V gene TRBV2 combines with J gene TRBJ1-5; D unresolved. The ends were cut back, 3 bases at V and 4 bases at J, with 10 bases in the middle. The CDR3 contains 14 residues. The germline CDR1 and CDR2 sequences are SNHLY and FYNNEI. The CDR3 nucleotides are TGTGCCAGCAGTGACAGGACGGAGAATCAGCCCCAGCATTTT. Translated: CASSDRTENQPQHF.

V usage is TRBV29-1 and J usage is TRBJ1-1, with TRBD1 matching over 7 bases. Germline V lookup: CDR1 SQVTM, CDR2 ANQGSEA. V shed 3 bases and J 1 base; nucleotides not matched to a gene: 5. This CDR3 is 14 amino acids long. CDR3 sequence (DNA): TGCAGCGTTGACCGACAGGGAGGGAACACTGAAGCTTTCTTT. As protein: CSVDRQGGNTEAFF.

J is TRBJ2-5 and V is TRBV12-2; TRBD2 is the table's D call, not checked against the DNA. TRBV12-2 is flagged as a pseudogene. The CDR3 is 19 amino acids. As DNA, the CDR3 is TGTGCAAGTCGCTTAAAGTCCGGGAGAATGGAGGTCCGACAAGAGACCCAGTACTTC. It specifies CASRLKSGRMEVRQETQYF.

This clone turned up a few times. The chain joins TRBV29-1 to TRBJ1-1, with 8 bases aligning to TRBD1. Trimming at V came to 6 bases and at J to 10 bases, leaving 4 bases not matched to a gene. The CDR3 is made up of 10 amino acids. Per germline, CDR1 SQVTM and CDR2 ANQGSEA. CDR3 amino acids: CSVQDRGAFF. The CDR3 coding sequence is TGCAGCGTGCAAGACAGGGGAGCTTTCTTT.

J is TRBJ2-7 and V is TRBV7-9, with 10 bases fitting TRBD2. The CDR3 is 16 residues long. The junction had 9 bases not matched to a gene; V was cut back by 3 bases and J by 4 bases. Germline CDR1 reads SEHNR; CDR2 reads FQNEAQ (reference sequence). This chain's CDR3 is CASSLTSGRAEYEQYF. In nucleotides, the CDR3 is TGTGCCAGCAGCTTGACGAGCGGGAGGGCCGAGTACGAGCAGTACTTC.

This chain connects TRBV15 to TRBJ1-1; D remains ambiguous. Germline assignment: CDR1 LNHNV and CDR2 YYDKDF (reference sequence). This CDR3 spans 16 amino acids. V lost 6 bases and J lost 6, with 23 bases in between. CDR3 amino acids: CATRHRIGGHFAEAFF. As DNA, the CDR3 is TGTGCCACCAGGCACCGAATTGGAGGCCATTTCGCTGAAGCTTTCTTT.

V gene TRBV15 combines with J gene TRBJ2-2; TRBD2 agrees at 8 bases. CDR3 size: 16 residues. The trim removed 1 base at V and 4 bases at J, leaving 5 bases unmatched. The germline V gene encodes CDR1 LNHNV and CDR2 YYDKDF (reference sequence). The CDR3 DNA reads as TGTGCCACCAGCAGAGCCCCCGGGGGGGGCACCGGGGAGCTGTTTTTT. Its translation: CATSRAPGGGTGELFF. The variable domain in full, completed from reference TRBV15 and TRBJ2-2, reads DAMVIQNPRYQVTQFGKPVTLSCSQTLNHNVMYWYQQKSSQAPKLLFHYYDKDFNNEADTPDNFQSRRPNTSFCFLDIRSPGLGDTAMYLCATSRAPGGGTGELFFGEGSRLTVL.

This clone was recorded a few times. The chain carries TRBV7-8 and TRBJ2-2; a possible D gene is TRBD1 (5 bases). This CDR3 has 18 amino acids. Trimming took 3 bases from V and 5 from J, leaving 22 bases between them. The V gene's germline CDR1 is SGHVS and CDR2 FQNEAQ. CDR3 DNA sequence: TGTGCCAGCAGCTTGGTCCGGTTAACAAGGGGCCAGACCGGGGAGCTGTTTTTT. It yields the protein CASSLVRLTRGQTGELFF.

V gene TRBV7-6 combines with J gene TRBJ2-3; 8 nucleotides align to TRBD1. CDR1 SGHVS and CDR2 FNYEAQ come from the germline V gene. CDR3 length equals 15 residues. Trimming cost V 5 bases and J 2 bases; bases outside gene matches: 6. In DNA, the CDR3 is TGTGCCAGCAGCAAACCGGGACAGGCCACAGATACGCAGTATTTT. Translated, it gives CASSKPGQATDTQYF.

Only a few counts were recorded for this clone. This chain connects TRBV28 to TRBJ1-5; possible D gene TRBD1, 6 bases. V was clipped by 7 bases and J by 0 bases, with 25 bases between them. The V gene's germline CDR1 is MDHEN and CDR2 SYDVKM. CDR3 length: 19 residues. CDR3 in DNA: TGTGCCAGCACCACCCGGGAGGCAGGGGATATAGCTAGCAATCAGCCCCAGCATTTT. It yields the protein CASTTREAGDIASNQPQHF.

The chain employs TRBV30 and TRBJ1-6; D ambiguous. This CDR3 contains 14 residues. CDR1 and CDR2 (germline): GTSNPN, SVGIG (reference sequence). V was shortened by 0 bases and J by 6 bases, with 9 bases between the two germline ends. The CDR3 DNA reads TGTGCCTGGAGTGTAGGGCAGAGTAATTCACCCCTCCACTTT. Encoded protein: CAWSVGQSNSPLHF. The full variable domain, rest sourced from reference TRBV30 and TRBJ1-6, is SQTIHQWPATLVQPVGSPLSLECTVEGTSNPNLYWYRQAAGRGLQLLFYSVGIGQISSEVPQNLSASRPQDRQFILSSKKLLLSDSGFYLCAWSVGQSNSPLHFGNGTRLTVT.

The chain uses TRBV29-1 and TRBJ2-1; 9 bases line up with TRBD2. With 4 bases clipped from V and 7 bases from J, the junction kept 8 bases outside the gene matches. The CDR3 sequence is 14 residues long. The germline V gene encodes CDR1 SQVTM and CDR2 ANQGSEA. The CDR3 loop is CSVGGAGGRNEQFF. The CDR3, as DNA: TGCAGCGTTGGTGGAGCGGGAGGTAGGAATGAGCAGTTCTTC.

This clone has just one count. The chain recombines TRBV28 with TRBJ1-3; possible D gene TRBD1, 5 bases. V shed 6 bases and J shed 2 bases, with 11 bases lying between them. CDR3 length: 14 residues. From germline, CDR1 is MDHEN and CDR2 SYDVKM. The CDR3 is CASRASGPGNTIYF. The CDR3 DNA reads TGTGCCAGCAGAGCCTCGGGGCCTGGAAACACCATATATTTT.

The CDR3 protein is CASSHRDRGGSPLHF. CDR3 sequence (DNA): TGTGCCAGCTCACACCGGGACAGGGGTGGATCACCCCTCCACTTT. This rearrangement joins TRBV18 to TRBJ1-6, with 10 bases lining up with TRBD1. The CDR3 sequence is 15 residues long. The V segment lost 4 bases and the J segment 10 bases; nucleotides outside the gene matches: 7. CDR1 is KGHSH and CDR2 is LQKENI in the germline V gene.

The chain employs TRBV6-5 and TRBJ2-7; D is possibly TRBD2 (5 bases). CDR3 length: 15 amino acids. Trimming stripped 6 bases from V and 2 bases from J, with 17 bases between. Germline values: CDR1 MNHEY, CDR2 SVGAGI. CDR3 nucleotide sequence: TGTGCCAGCAGACTAGGGTCCCCAGGAGCCTACGAGCAGTACTTC. It specifies CASRLGSPGAYEQYF.

V is TRBV9 and J is TRBJ2-6; D is undetermined. V dropped 4 bases and J dropped 3 bases, with 11 bases sitting between them. The length of the CDR3 is 15 residues. Germline CDR1 SGDLS, CDR2 YYNGEE. The CDR3, as DNA: TGTGCCAGCAGCCCAGACCCCGGTGGGGCCAACGTCCTGACTTTC. Amino acids: CASSPDPGGANVLTF.

The chain recombines TRBV29-1 with TRBJ2-1; D possibly uses TRBD1 or TRBD2 (5 bases each). The ends were cut back, 4 bases at V and 2 bases at J, with 12 bases in the middle. Germline values: CDR1 SQVTM, CDR2 ANQGSEA. This CDR3 contains 14 residues. Here the CDR3 reads CSVVGAGTYNEQFF. The CDR3 DNA sequence: TGCAGCGTTGTTGGGGCCGGGACCTACAATGAGCAGTTCTTC.

This chain joins TRBV29-1 and TRBJ2-5, with 10 bases fitting TRBD1. Unmatched junction bases numbered 28, after V lost 2 bases and J lost 4 bases. This CDR3 region has 22 residues. The germline CDR1 and CDR2 sequences are SQVTM and ANQGSEA. The CDR3 bases are TGCAGCGTTGAACAATGGGTCTGGACAGGGGGTATTGACGCTTTCACGGGAGAGACCCAGTACTTC. Protein: CSVEQWVWTGGIDAFTGETQYF. The full variable domain, its missing parts supplied by reference TRBV29-1 and TRBJ2-5, is SAVISQKPSRDICQRGTSLTIQCQVDSQVTMMFWYRQQPGQSLTLIATANQGSEATYESGFVIDKFPISRPNLTFSTLTVSNMSPEDSSIYLCSVEQWVWTGGIDAFTGETQYFGPGTRLLVL.

This clone was observed a single time. The chain recombines TRBV18 with TRBJ2-5; no clear D gene. The CDR3 extends over 11 amino acids. Trimming left V 5 bases short and J 11 bases short, with 12 bases between. The germline V gene has CDR1 KGHSH and CDR2 LQKENI. The CDR3 spells CASSGGAEQYF. The CDR3, as DNA: TGTGCCAGCTCAGGCGGCGCAGAGCAGTACTTC. Combining the CDR3 with reference TRBV18 and TRBJ2-5 gives the whole variable domain NAGVMQNPRHLVRRRGQEARLRCSPMKGHSHVYWYRQLPEEGLKFMVYLQKENIIDESGMPKERFSAEFPKEGPSILRIQQVVRGDSAAYFCASSGGAEQYFGPGTRLLVL.

CDR3 nucleotides: TGTGCCAGCAGATTGAGCTCCTACAATGAGCAGTTCTTC. This encodes CASRLSSYNEQFF. The chain recombines TRBV27 with TRBJ2-1; D not resolved. In germline, CDR1 is MNHEY, CDR2 SMNVEV (reference sequence). CDR3 length: 13 residues. Trimming took 6 bases from V and 0 from J, leaving 6 bases between them.